This TCR beta chain was observed in a study of blood T cell repertoires in COVID-19. Study as a whole: Acute-phase and convalescent COVID-19 samples originated in the United States, Italy and Spain. T cells, B-cell-depleted T cells, or PBMCs provided the cDNA or gDNA that served as material.

The germline V gene encodes CDR1 KGHSH and CDR2 LQKENI. Trimming removed 3 bases from V and 4 bases from J; junction bases left unmatched: 5. The CDR3 runs to 16 residues. In the authors' workflow: How many nucleated cells were present was estimated from reference gene primer amplification. The assay was immunoSEQ multiplex PCR, and TCRdb's table has in-frame clones only and misses some. V and J calls and clone size are those listed in that table; D and trimming were worked out from the DNA. This table has about 150,000 clones, approximately 80% appearing once. The sequencing input was peripheral blood. The rearrangement links TRBV18 to TRBJ2-3; TRBD1 matches at 12 bases. The receptor was isolated from a man aged 60 to 75 who had recovered from COVID-19. CDR3 region: CASSPLGQGAPDTQYF. CDR3 bases: TGTGCCAGCTCACCCCTGGGACAGGGGGCTCCAGATACGCAGTATTTT.